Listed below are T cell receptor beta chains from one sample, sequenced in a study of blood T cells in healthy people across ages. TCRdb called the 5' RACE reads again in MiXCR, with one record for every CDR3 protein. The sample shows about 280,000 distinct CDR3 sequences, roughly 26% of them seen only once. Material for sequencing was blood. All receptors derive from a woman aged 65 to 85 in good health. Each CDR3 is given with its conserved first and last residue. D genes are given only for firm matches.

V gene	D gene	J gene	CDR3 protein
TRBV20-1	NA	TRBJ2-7	CSAKGLNYEQYF
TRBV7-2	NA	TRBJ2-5	CASSTSLGTQYF
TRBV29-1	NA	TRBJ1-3	CSVDRISGNTIYF
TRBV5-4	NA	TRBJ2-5	CASSLAWNQETQYF
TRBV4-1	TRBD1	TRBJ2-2	CASSLAGGRNTGELFF
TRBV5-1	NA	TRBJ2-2	CASSIGQNTRELFF
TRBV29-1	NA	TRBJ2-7	CSVQTQYEQYF
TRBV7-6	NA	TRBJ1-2	CASSLADSGYGYTF
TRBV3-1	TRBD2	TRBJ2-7	CASSLNLAGGPHGQYF
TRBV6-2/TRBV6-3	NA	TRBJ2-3	CASSYQFGDTQYF
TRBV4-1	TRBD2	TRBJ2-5	CASKPGQGGLQETQYF
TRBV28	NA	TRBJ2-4	CASSFDRIAKNIQYF
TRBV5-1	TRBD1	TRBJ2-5	CASSKGTGGEETQYF
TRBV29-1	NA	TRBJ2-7	CSVERGGDSYEQYF
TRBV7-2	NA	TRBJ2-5	CASSLGRAETQYF
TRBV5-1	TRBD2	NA	CASSSSGSSHEQYF
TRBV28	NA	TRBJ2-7	CASSSFWQGNYEQYF
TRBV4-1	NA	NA	CASSQGLLGVYEQYF
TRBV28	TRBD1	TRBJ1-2	CASSLGGQGVNYGYTF
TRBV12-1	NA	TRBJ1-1	CASSRLLTEAFF
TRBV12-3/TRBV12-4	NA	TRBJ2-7	CASSDRNSYEQYF
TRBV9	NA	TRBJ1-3	CASSSYGLSGNTIYF
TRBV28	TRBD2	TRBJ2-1	CASRWSGSRTYNEQFF
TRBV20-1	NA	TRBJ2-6	CSAQSTGANVLTF
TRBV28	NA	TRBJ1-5	CASSSQQGSRPQHF
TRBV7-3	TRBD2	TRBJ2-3	CASSRRDYTDTQYF
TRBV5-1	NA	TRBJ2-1	CASSFIPGPTNNEQFF
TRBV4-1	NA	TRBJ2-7	CASSQDFGLLSYEQYF
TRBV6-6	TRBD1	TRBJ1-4	CASSGSDRVISEKLFF
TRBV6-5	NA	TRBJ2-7	CAASPPMGHEQYF
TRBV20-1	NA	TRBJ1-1	CSAKGPLLTEAFF
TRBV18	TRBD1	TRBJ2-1	CASSPPGTVNEQFF
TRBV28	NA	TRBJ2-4	CASSLGVKLAKNIQYF
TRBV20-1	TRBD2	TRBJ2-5	CSASSGRAGFETQYF
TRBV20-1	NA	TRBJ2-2	CSANGGIGELFF
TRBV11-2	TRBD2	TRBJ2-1	CASSLRLAGDPYYNEQFF
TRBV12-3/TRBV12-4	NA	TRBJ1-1	CASSFVNTEAFF
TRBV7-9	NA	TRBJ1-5	CASSFALGGSNQPQHF
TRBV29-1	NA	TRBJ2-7	CSVGGGRGGSYEQYF
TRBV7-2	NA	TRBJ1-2	CASSFDGSWGYTF
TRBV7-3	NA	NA	CASSSDRFDETQYF
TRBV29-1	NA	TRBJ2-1	CSVEEGTGSSYNEQFF
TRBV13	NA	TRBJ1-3	CASSLGAGAISGNTIYF
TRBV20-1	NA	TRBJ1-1	CSATRQSGTEAFF
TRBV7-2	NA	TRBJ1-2	CASRLPWDPLLNGYTF
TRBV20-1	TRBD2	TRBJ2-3	CSARDPSGTSWYF
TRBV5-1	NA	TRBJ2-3	CASSLWDRGGRGDTQYF
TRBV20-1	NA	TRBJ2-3	CSATLTDTQYF
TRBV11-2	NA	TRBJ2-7	CASSLVLEAHEQYF
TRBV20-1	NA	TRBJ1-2	CSASLRTVYGYTF
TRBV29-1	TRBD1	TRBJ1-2	CSVQGAINYGYTF
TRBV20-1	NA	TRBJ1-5	CSARRPAAGVNQPQHF
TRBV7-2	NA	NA	CASSSADVPLNEQFF
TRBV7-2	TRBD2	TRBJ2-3	CASSLAGLAVLDGTQYF
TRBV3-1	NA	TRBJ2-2	CASSPRTGNTGELFF
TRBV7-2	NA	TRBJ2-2	CASSNTGTGELFF
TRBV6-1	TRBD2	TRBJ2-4	CASSGGRRSGSDTKNIQYF
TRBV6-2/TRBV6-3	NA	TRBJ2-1	CASSWASNEQFF
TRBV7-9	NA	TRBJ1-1	CASVPGAQGLEAFF
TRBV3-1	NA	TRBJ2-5	CASSQGSGAGLRF